This is a list of T cell receptor beta chains from one sample in a study of a mutant IDH1 vaccine in newly diagnosed glioma. TCRdb keeps only in-frame clones here, not all; method: immunoSEQ multiplex PCR. The table records about 38,000 clones, roughly 92% of them present only once. This specimen consisted of PBMCs, obtained from a glioma patient treated with radiotherapy, temozolomide or both. These receptors all come from a man in his late teens or twenties with glioma. Each CDR3 is given with its conserved first and last residue. The order of the fields is clone size, V gene, D gene, CDR3 length, J gene, CDR3 DNA, CDR3 protein. The D gene is left open where the match is weak. Size tells how often a clone was seen (once, few, many) or the class of an expanded clone, and some rows leave it out.

clone_size: -; v_call: TRBV29-1; d_call: -; cdr3_length: 12; j_call: TRBJ1-1; cdr3_nt: TGCAGCGTTGTGGGGGTAAGGGCTGAAGCTTTCTTT; cdr3_aa: CSVVGVRAEAFF
clone_size: -; v_call: TRBV5-1; d_call: TRBD2; cdr3_length: 16; j_call: TRBJ2-3; cdr3_nt: TGCGCCAGCAGCTTAACGACTAGCGGTAGCACAGATACGCAGTATTTT; cdr3_aa: CASSLTTSGSTDTQYF
clone_size: -; v_call: TRBV5-6; d_call: TRBD1; cdr3_length: 13; j_call: TRBJ1-2; cdr3_nt: TGTGCCAGCAGCTTGCGGCAGGGGGATGGCTACACCTTC; cdr3_aa: CASSLRQGDGYTF
clone_size: few; v_call: TRBV6-4; d_call: -; cdr3_length: 13; j_call: TRBJ1-1; cdr3_nt: TGTGCCAGCAGTGACACGGGGAACACTGAAGCTTTCTTT; cdr3_aa: CASSDTGNTEAFF
clone_size: -; v_call: TRBV2; d_call: -; cdr3_length: 14; j_call: TRBJ1-6; cdr3_nt: TGTGCCAGCACTATTGGGCAGAATAATTCACCCCTCCACTTT; cdr3_aa: CASTIGQNNSPLHF
clone_size: -; v_call: TRBV5-1; d_call: TRBD1; cdr3_length: 14; j_call: TRBJ1-2; cdr3_nt: TGCGCCAGCAGCGAGGGACAGGGGGCGGGCGGCTACACCTTC; cdr3_aa: CASSEGQGAGGYTF
clone_size: -; v_call: TRBV7-2; d_call: -; cdr3_length: 13; j_call: TRBJ1-1; cdr3_nt: TGTGCCAGCAGCTTAAAGAGAGGGATTGAAGCTTTCTTT; cdr3_aa: CASSLKRGIEAFF
clone_size: -; v_call: TRBV4-2; d_call: TRBD2; cdr3_length: 19; j_call: TRBJ2-5; cdr3_nt: TGTGCCAGCAGCCAAGGCTGTTCAGGAGAGCGGGAGGGCCGAGAGACCCAGTACTTC; cdr3_aa: CASSQGCSGEREGRETQYF
clone_size: -; v_call: TRBV15; d_call: -; cdr3_length: 15; j_call: TRBJ2-5; cdr3_nt: TGTGCCACCAGCAGACCCTTAGCGGCCCAAGAGACCCAGTACTTC; cdr3_aa: CATSRPLAAQETQYF
clone_size: -; v_call: TRBV9; d_call: TRBD2; cdr3_length: 15; j_call: TRBJ2-1; cdr3_nt: TGTGCCAGCAGCGGTGTGTTTAGCGGGCCCAATGAGCAGTTCTTC; cdr3_aa: CASSGVFSGPNEQFF
clone_size: -; v_call: TRBV5-6; d_call: -; cdr3_length: 14; j_call: TRBJ2-5; cdr3_nt: TGTGCCAGCAGCCCGAGGGGCCTGGGAGAGACCCAGTACTTC; cdr3_aa: CASSPRGLGETQYF
clone_size: -; v_call: TRBV6-1; d_call: TRBD1; cdr3_length: 14; j_call: TRBJ1-5; cdr3_nt: TGTGCCAGCAGGACGACAGGGACAAATCAGCCCCAGCATTTT; cdr3_aa: CASRTTGTNQPQHF
clone_size: few; v_call: TRBV30; d_call: TRBD1; cdr3_length: 14; j_call: TRBJ1-1; cdr3_nt: TGTGCCTGGAGTGAGGGGGCAGGGGAGATGGGAGCTTTCTTT; cdr3_aa: CAWSEGAGEMGAFF
clone_size: few; v_call: TRBV25-1; d_call: -; cdr3_length: 13; j_call: TRBJ1-4; cdr3_nt: TGTGCCAGCAGTAGAAACCGGGGGGAAAAACTGTTTTTT; cdr3_aa: CASSRNRGEKLFF
clone_size: -; v_call: TRBV9; d_call: -; cdr3_length: 16; j_call: TRBJ2-3; cdr3_nt: TGTGCCAGCAGCTTATTCCCGGGGGTCCCCACAGATACGCAGTATTTT; cdr3_aa: CASSLFPGVPTDTQYF
clone_size: -; v_call: TRBV11-2; d_call: -; cdr3_length: 14; j_call: TRBJ2-7; cdr3_nt: TGTGCCAGCAGCCCCTGGGGCTCCAGGGTCGAGCAGTACTTC; cdr3_aa: CASSPWGSRVEQYF
clone_size: -; v_call: TRBV6-1; d_call: -; cdr3_length: 13; j_call: TRBJ1-2; cdr3_nt: TGTGCCAGCAGTGCCGGGGGACGTCTTGGCTACACCTTC; cdr3_aa: CASSAGGRLGYTF
clone_size: once; v_call: TRBV19; d_call: TRBD1; cdr3_length: 15; j_call: TRBJ1-4; cdr3_nt: TGTGCCAGTAGTCTCAGCGGGACAGGGTGGGAAAAACTGTTTTTT; cdr3_aa: CASSLSGTGWEKLFF
clone_size: once; v_call: TRBV7-2; d_call: -; cdr3_length: 13; j_call: TRBJ1-1; cdr3_nt: TGTGCCAGCAGCTTAGGCAGGATTGCTGAAGCTTTCTTT; cdr3_aa: CASSLGRIAEAFF
clone_size: -; v_call: TRBV29-1; d_call: -; cdr3_length: 15; j_call: TRBJ2-3; cdr3_nt: TGCAGCGTTGAAGAGAGGGGAGTGGTCTCAGATACGCAGTATTTT; cdr3_aa: CSVEERGVVSDTQYF
clone_size: -; v_call: TRBV7-7; d_call: -; cdr3_length: 15; j_call: TRBJ2-5; cdr3_nt: TGTGCCAGCAGCCAGGGGGCGCGGCGGGGGGAGACCCAGTACTTC; cdr3_aa: CASSQGARRGETQYF
clone_size: -; v_call: TRBV28; d_call: TRBD1; cdr3_length: 13; j_call: TRBJ1-5; cdr3_nt: TGTGCCAGCAGCCGACAGGGGCGTCAGCCCCAGCATTTT; cdr3_aa: CASSRQGRQPQHF
clone_size: -; v_call: TRBV18; d_call: -; cdr3_length: 14; j_call: TRBJ1-5; cdr3_nt: TGTGCCAGCTCACTCACAGGTAGCAATCAGCCCCAGCATTTT; cdr3_aa: CASSLTGSNQPQHF
clone_size: -; v_call: TRBV7-2; d_call: TRBD2; cdr3_length: 14; j_call: TRBJ2-5; cdr3_nt: TGTGCCAGCAGCTTAGAGAGCGGGAGGGAGACCCAGTACTTC; cdr3_aa: CASSLESGRETQYF
clone_size: -; v_call: TRBV29-1; d_call: -; cdr3_length: 14; j_call: TRBJ2-2; cdr3_nt: TGCAGCGTTGGACAGAACTTGAACACCGGGGAGCTGTTTTTT; cdr3_aa: CSVGQNLNTGELFF
clone_size: -; v_call: TRBV2; d_call: TRBD2; cdr3_length: 14; j_call: TRBJ2-1; cdr3_nt: TGTGCCAGCAGTCAAGCGGGAGGCGGAGATGAGCAGTTCTTC; cdr3_aa: CASSQAGGGDEQFF
clone_size: -; v_call: TRBV7-8; d_call: -; cdr3_length: 15; j_call: TRBJ1-1; cdr3_nt: TGTGCCAGCAGCCAATGGGGGACCTCGGATGCTGAAGCTTTCTTT; cdr3_aa: CASSQWGTSDAEAFF
clone_size: few; v_call: TRBV7-9; d_call: TRBD1; cdr3_length: 14; j_call: TRBJ2-7; cdr3_nt: TGTGCCAGCAGCCAGGGACAGGGGCTCTACGAGCAGTACTTC; cdr3_aa: CASSQGQGLYEQYF
clone_size: -; v_call: TRBV10-1; d_call: TRBD2; cdr3_length: 18; j_call: TRBJ2-5; cdr3_nt: TGCGCCAGCAGTGGACTAGCGGAACGAAATCGGTACCAAGAGACCCAGTACTTC; cdr3_aa: CASSGLAERNRYQETQYF
clone_size: -; v_call: TRBV2; d_call: -; cdr3_length: 14; j_call: TRBJ2-3; cdr3_nt: TGTGCCAGCGGAGGACTAATGTGGGCAGATACGCAGTATTTT; cdr3_aa: CASGGLMWADTQYF
clone_size: -; v_call: TRBV5-1; d_call: TRBD1; cdr3_length: 16; j_call: TRBJ1-1; cdr3_nt: TGCGCCAGCAGTCCCGAGCGACAGGGGGCGCGGTATGAAGCTTTCTTT; cdr3_aa: CASSPERQGARYEAFF
clone_size: -; v_call: TRBV28; d_call: TRBD2; cdr3_length: 17; j_call: TRBJ2-1; cdr3_nt: TGTGCCAGCAGTGTCCCCCCCGGGACTAGTAGCCACAATGAGCAGTTCTTC; cdr3_aa: CASSVPPGTSSHNEQFF
clone_size: -; v_call: TRBV5-6; d_call: -; cdr3_length: 15; j_call: TRBJ2-1; cdr3_nt: TGTGCCAGCAGCTTGAGCCAGAGCAATGACAATGAGCAGTTCTTC; cdr3_aa: CASSLSQSNDNEQFF
clone_size: -; v_call: TRBV5-6; d_call: TRBD1; cdr3_length: 17; j_call: TRBJ1-2; cdr3_nt: TGTGCCAGCAGCTCGCTCCGGACAGGGTCTCGTCGCTATGGCTACACCTTC; cdr3_aa: CASSSLRTGSRRYGYTF
clone_size: -; v_call: TRBV7-2; d_call: TRBD1; cdr3_length: 14; j_call: TRBJ1-1; cdr3_nt: TGTGCCAGCAGCTCAACAGGGGGAGGGACTGAAGCTTTCTTT; cdr3_aa: CASSSTGGGTEAFF
clone_size: -; v_call: TRBV19; d_call: TRBD1; cdr3_length: 14; j_call: TRBJ1-1; cdr3_nt: TGTGCCAGTAGTATTTCCACAGGGGCCGCTGAAGCTTTCTTT; cdr3_aa: CASSISTGAAEAFF